This TCR beta chain comes out of a study of cytomegalovirus exposure and HLA in healthy donors. The germline gives CDR1 LGHNA, CDR2 YNFKEQ. The CDR3 extends over 18 amino acids. The V end was cut by 0 bases, the J end by 0 bases, with 15 bases between. The PCR had 60 Vbeta and 13 Jbeta primers. This table comes from immunoSEQ multiplex PCR, and its TCRdb copy is limited to in-frame clones, with some not included. The sample has about 90,000 clones; approximately 65% are singletons. With regard to this clone: Its matching antigen is unknown.

Findings of the study overall: Most TCR beta V segments were productive about 90% or about 30% of the time in an earlier analysis. A highly shared variant cluster was judged a likely technical artifact. In vitro assays verified that a few CMV-associated chains recognized CMV antigens specifically. By HLA locus, TCR association rates varied in a later analysis, with DRB1 showing the most and HLA-C the fewest.

Sample: PBMCs. V usage is TRBV4-2 and J usage is TRBJ1-3; tentative D call: TRBD1 (5 bases). The sequence was collected from a woman aged 25 to 45 in good health and CMV-seropositive. The CDR3 coding sequence is TGTGCCAGCAGCCAAGAGCCCGGGGGGGGTTACTCTGGAAACACCATATATTTT. Its protein is CASSQEPGGGYSGNTIYF.